Described below is a single T cell receptor (beta chain) sequence and its context. The record originates from a study of blood T cell repertoires in COVID-19. Looking at the study overall: Acute-phase and convalescent COVID-19 samples originated in the United States, Italy and Spain. T cells, B-cell-depleted T cells, or PBMCs provided the cDNA or gDNA that served as material.

Looked up from germline, CDR1 is MNHEY and CDR2 is SMNVEV (reference sequence). There are 15 residues in the CDR3. V shed 7 bases, J shed 4 bases, and the junction held 5 bases outside the gene matches. Profiled with immunoSEQ multiplex PCR; TCRdb holds only in-frame clones, not every one. The sample includes hundreds of thousands of clones, 85% to 90% seen only once; the top ten take 1.5% to 2%. Sequenced sample: PBMCs or T cells enriched from blood (not recorded which). The genes are TRBV27 and TRBJ2-1, with 12 bases fitting TRBD2. The sequence was collected from a woman in her fifties or sixties who had recovered from COVID-19. CDR3 sequence: CASTKGLAGYNEQFF. CDR3 DNA: TGTGCCAGCACTAAAGGACTAGCGGGGTACAATGAGCAGTTCTTC.